The sequence of this T cell receptor (beta chain) was determined in a study of T cells in Graves' hyperthyroidism and ophthalmopathy. This clonotype appeared a few times. Its antigen remains unknown. With V trimmed by 6 bases and J by 2 bases, 10 bases remained unmatched. The CDR3 length is 16 residues. Germline V gene data show CDR1 as WSHSY and CDR2 as SAAADI. Amplification of TCR beta CDR3 regions was performed using RNA transcripts as template. First-round RT-PCR with HTBI primers amplified the TCR CDR3 region. Each CDR3 protein is one row after TCRdb ran MiXCR on the multiplex PCR reads. The top ten hold roughly an eighth of the sample, which has about 410,000 distinct CDR3 sequences, roughly 14% seen once. Overall study results and limits: The model identified upcoming ophthalmopathy a median 6.5 months ahead of onset.

The receptor comes from a man aged 18 to 35 with Graves' ophthalmopathy. Source material: blood. The chain joins TRBV10-2 to TRBJ2-3; 8 bases agree with TRBD2. CDR3 bases: TGCGCCAGCAGCGCAACTACAGCGGGGGACACAGATACGCAGTATTTT. The encoded protein is CASSATTAGDTDTQYF.